These 30 T cell receptor beta chains originate from one sample sequenced in a study of blood T cell repertoires in COVID-19. TCRdb's copy holds only in-frame clones and misses some; the assay was immunoSEQ multiplex PCR. In the table there are some 250,000 clones, roughly 90% of which are singletons. Sequenced: PBMCs or T cells enriched from blood (not recorded which). All receptors come from a woman aged 40-49 years with acute COVID-19.

The chain uses TRBV27 and TRBJ1-4; no reliable D call. V was trimmed by 0 bases and J by 3 bases, leaving 11 bases between them. There are 16 residues in the CDR3. The germline V gene encodes CDR1 MNHEY and CDR2 SMNVEV (reference sequence). CDR3 protein: CASSLSWEGSNEKLFF. The CDR3 DNA reads as TGTGCCAGCAGTTTATCGTGGGAGGGATCTAATGAAAAACTGTTTTTT.

CDR3 coding DNA: TGTGCCAGCGGGAGGAACAATGAGCAGTTCTTC. It yields the protein CASGRNNEQFF. This rearrangement joins TRBV11-3 to TRBJ2-1; a weak D match, TRBD2 (6 bases). CDR1 and CDR2 from the germline V gene are SGHNT and YENEEA. Trimming cost V 8 bases and J 5 bases, with 7 bases left between them. The CDR3 length is 11 residues.

V is TRBV7-2 and J is TRBJ2-3; 10 bases fit TRBD2. The junction had 10 bases not matched to a gene; V was cut back by 2 bases and J by 5 bases. CDR1 SGHTA and CDR2 FQGNSA come from the germline V gene. This CDR3 has 17 amino acids. The DNA of the CDR3 is TGTGCCAGCAGCTTAATCCAAAAGCGGGGGGGCCGAGATACGCAGTATTTT. This translates into CASSLIQKRGGRDTQYF.

The chain links TRBV2 to TRBJ2-2, with 7 bases identical to TRBD1. The J segment lost 7 bases and the V segment lost 7 bases, leaving 9 bases of the junction unmatched. The germline V gene has CDR1 SNHLY and CDR2 FYNNEI. This CDR3 region has 14 residues. The chain's CDR3 is CASTQTGVSGELFF. The DNA for the CDR3 is TGTGCCAGCACTCAAACAGGGGTGAGCGGGGAGCTGTTTTTT.

V usage is TRBV19 and J usage is TRBJ2-1; 11 nucleotides line up with TRBD1. The germline V gene encodes CDR1 LNHDA and CDR2 SQIVND (reference sequence). J lost 7 bases, V lost 5 bases, and 1 base had no gene match. This CDR3 has 13 residues. The CDR3 nucleotides are TGTGCCAGTAGTTGGGACAGGGGGAATGAGCAGTTCTTC. Translating gives CASSWDRGNEQFF.

Here the CDR3 DNA reads TGTGCCAGCAGCTGGGGGGGTTACGAGCAGTACTTC. Encoded protein: CASSWGGYEQYF. The chain links TRBV5-4 to TRBJ2-7, with 7 bases that match TRBD2. V gave up 3 bases and J gave up 4 bases; unmatched junction bases: 1. There are 12 residues in the CDR3. The germline V gene has CDR1 SGHNT and CDR2 YYREEE (reference sequence). Drawing the rest from reference TRBV5-4 and TRBJ2-7, the complete variable domain is ETGVTQSPTHLIKTRGQQVTLRCSSQSGHNTVSWYQQALGQGPQFIFQYYREEENGRGNFPPRFSGLQFPNYSSELNVNALELDDSALYLCASSWGGYEQYFGPGTRLTVT.

The rearrangement links TRBV2 to TRBJ2-5; D might be TRBD2 (5 bases). There are 12 residues in the CDR3. V was pared by 8 bases and J by 1 base, with 8 bases between. Germline assignment: CDR1 SNHLY and CDR2 FYNNEI. Here the CDR3 DNA reads TGTGCCAGCGCGGGCAGCCAAGAGACCCAGTACTTC. It codes for CASAGSQETQYF.

The chain has TRBV4-1 and TRBJ1-3, with 7 bases lining up with TRBD1. The J segment lost 3 bases and the V segment lost 3 bases, leaving 2 bases of the junction unmatched. CDR1 and CDR2 from the germline V gene are MGHRA and YSYEKL. The CDR3 spans 14 residues. The CDR3 DNA reads TGCGCCAGCAGCCACAACAGGGGTGGAAACACCATATATTTT. Translation gives CASSHNRGGNTIYF.

The chain employs TRBV11-3 and TRBJ1-1; D not resolved. The V end was cut by 2 bases, the J end by 1 base, with 5 bases between. This CDR3 is 13 amino acids long. CDR1 is SGHNT, CDR2 YENEEA, per germline. The CDR3 DNA reads TGTGCCAGCAGCTTAACAACGAACACTGAAGCTTTCTTT. Protein: CASSLTTNTEAFF.

Worth noting for this clone: Relative to the germline gene, one junction end is altered; a read error may explain this. The J gene is TRBJ1-1, the V gene TRBV7-9, with no clear D. Germline-derived CDR1 and CDR2 are SEHNR and FQNEAQ (reference sequence). This CDR3 contains 14 residues. CDR3 bases: TGTGCCAGCAGCTTATTGGGCTTGAAGACTGAAGCTTTCTTT. The encoded protein is CASSLLGLKTEAFF.

The rearrangement joins TRBV4-3 to TRBJ2-3, with D unresolved. The CDR3 loop spans 16 amino acids. Germline loops: CDR1 LGHNA, CDR2 YSLEER. The germline V and J ends were trimmed by 1 base and 0 bases, with 11 bases remaining between them. The CDR3 nucleotides are TGCGCCAGCAGCCAAGCCACTCTGAATAGCACAGATACGCAGTATTTT. Translated, it gives CASSQATLNSTDTQYF.

In this sample, this clone turned up a few times. J is TRBJ2-7 and V is TRBV30; 7 bases match TRBD1. The CDR3 sequence is 15 residues long. V lost 3 bases and J lost 2; bases outside the gene matches: 10. The V gene's germline CDR1 is GTSNPN and CDR2 SVGIG (reference sequence). The CDR3 loop reads CAWRKGAGATYEQYF. The CDR3 nucleotides are TGTGCCTGGAGAAAGGGGGCAGGAGCTACCTACGAGCAGTACTTC.

The chain joins TRBV18 to TRBJ1-5; D is uncertain. Germline V gene sequence: CDR1 KGHSH, CDR2 LQKENI. This CDR3 is 15 amino acids long. V lost 3 bases and J 1 base, leaving 10 bases between the germline ends. This CDR3 reads CASSPTRLSNQPQHF. Here the CDR3 DNA reads TGTGCCAGCTCACCCACCAGGCTCAGCAATCAGCCCCAGCATTTT.

This chain joins TRBV4-2 and TRBJ2-7, with 7 bases identical to TRBD2. Trimming took 0 bases from V and 3 from J; bases not matched to a gene: 5. CDR1 is LGHNA and CDR2 is YNFKEQ in the germline V gene. This CDR3 region has 15 residues. The CDR3 loop reads CASSQDSSGIYEQYF. The DNA for the CDR3 is TGTGCCAGCAGCCAAGATTCTAGCGGAATCTACGAGCAGTACTTC.

A single count supports this clone. V and J are TRBV7-9 and TRBJ2-2, with TRBD2 matching over 10 bases. With 0 bases clipped from V and 1 base from J, the junction kept 2 bases outside the gene matches. The V gene's germline CDR1 is SEHNR and CDR2 FQNEAQ (reference sequence). The CDR3 spans 17 residues. The CDR3 DNA reads as TGTGCCAGCAGCTTAGCGGCTAGCGGGGGGAACACCGGGGAGCTGTTTTTT. Protein sequence: CASSLAASGGNTGELFF.

CDR3 protein: CASSFSPGTEAFF. The DNA of the CDR3 is TGTGCCAGCAGTTTTTCCCCGGGAACTGAAGCTTTCTTT. The V call is TRBV6-5, the J call TRBJ1-1; no clear D. The V end was cut by 4 bases, the J end by 5 bases, with 11 bases between. Per the germline V gene, CDR1 is MNHEY and CDR2 is SVGAGI. This CDR3 has 13 residues.

The genes are TRBV19 and TRBJ2-6; 7 positions agree with TRBD2. The germline CDR1 and CDR2 sequences are LNHDA and SQIVND (reference sequence). CDR3 length: 18 residues. Germline trimming cut 8 bases from V and 1 base from J; bases unmatched to any gene: 14. The CDR3 spells CASSGRDWHSSGANVLTF. CDR3 sequence (DNA): TGTGCCAGTTCGGGGAGGGACTGGCACTCTTCTGGGGCCAACGTCCTGACTTTC.

CDR3 amino acids: CASSRTSGGGFNEQFF. The CDR3 coding sequence is TGTGCCAGTAGTAGGACTAGCGGGGGTGGGTTCAATGAGCAGTTCTTC. V and J are TRBV19 and TRBJ2-1, with TRBD2 matching 13 bases. V lost 4 bases, J lost 6 bases, and 6 bases stayed unmatched. Per the germline V gene, CDR1 is LNHDA and CDR2 is SQIVND (reference sequence). This CDR3 is built from 16 residues.

This clone came up once. This sequence joins TRBV5-5 and TRBJ1-1; D unresolved. Germline CDR1 reads SGHKS; CDR2 reads YYEKEE (reference sequence). Trimming removed 5 bases from V and 1 base from J, with 9 bases in between. CDR3 length: 13 residues. The CDR3 here is CASRGNRNTEAFF. DNA for the CDR3: TGTGCCAGCAGGGGTAACAGGAACACTGAAGCTTTCTTT.

The chain recombines TRBV18 with TRBJ2-1; the D gene is possibly TRBD1 (5 bases). V lost 3 bases to trimming and J lost 7 bases, with 13 bases between them. Germline loops: CDR1 KGHSH, CDR2 LQKENI. This CDR3 region has 14 residues. The CDR3 protein is CASSPNTGENEQFF. The CDR3 DNA reads TGTGCCAGCTCACCCAACACAGGAGAGAATGAGCAGTTCTTC. The full variable domain, in which reference TRBV18 and TRBJ2-1 provide the parts outside the CDR3, is NAGVMQNPRHLVRRRGQEARLRCSPMKGHSHVYWYRQLPEEGLKFMVYLQKENIIDESGMPKERFSAEFPKEGPSILRIQQVVRGDSAAYFCASSPNTGENEQFFGPGTRLTVL.

The chain employs TRBV4-2 and TRBJ2-1, with 9 bases aligning to TRBD2. Germline CDR1 reads LGHNA; CDR2 reads YNFKEQ. The CDR3 consists of 17 residues. V trimming: 2 bases; J trimming: 0 bases; junction bases outside the gene matches: 5. This CDR3 reads CASSQSIAGASYNEQFF. The CDR3 coding sequence is TGTGCCAGCAGCCAATCTATAGCGGGGGCCTCCTACAATGAGCAGTTCTTC.

The chain's CDR3 is CASSRGGGQYGYTF. The CDR3, as DNA: TGTGCCAGCAGTAGGGGCGGGGGCCAATATGGCTACACCTTC. The rearrangement uses TRBV6-5 and TRBJ1-2, with TRBD1 as a possible D gene (6 bases). Looked up from germline, CDR1 is MNHEY and CDR2 is SVGAGI. This CDR3 region has 14 residues. V was cut by 5 bases and J by 5 bases, with 15 bases left in between.

The sample holds one count of this clone. V gene TRBV15 combines with J gene TRBJ1-1; a weak D match, TRBD1 (5 bases). V gave up 1 base and J gave up 2 bases, with 14 bases separating them. Germline lookup yields CDR1 LNHNV and CDR2 YYDKDF (reference sequence). The CDR3 runs to 16 residues. CDR3 nucleotide sequence: TGTGCCACCAGCAGAGTAAGGGAGGGACCCAACACTGAAGCTTTCTTT. Translated: CATSRVREGPNTEAFF.

This sequence joins TRBV5-6 and TRBJ2-7; D is unresolved. Germline V lookup: CDR1 SGHDT, CDR2 YYEEEE. This CDR3 comprises 11 residues. V was shortened by 0 bases and J by 6 bases, with 4 bases between the two germline ends. CDR3 amino acids: CASSLAGEQYF. CDR3 sequence (DNA): TGTGCCAGCAGCTTGGCCGGCGAGCAGTACTTC.

This chain joins TRBV7-9 and TRBJ2-3; TRBD2 agrees at 13 bases. This CDR3 has 16 amino acids. The J segment lost 5 bases and the V segment lost 5 bases, leaving 7 bases of the junction unmatched. Germline CDR1 SEHNR, CDR2 FQNEAQ (reference sequence). The CDR3 nucleotides read TGTGCCAGCAGCCCTACGGGACTAGCGGGGCAAGATACGCAGTATTTT. It yields the protein CASSPTGLAGQDTQYF.

This chain links TRBV24-1 with TRBJ2-5; 15 bases are shared with TRBD2. CDR1 is KGHDR, CDR2 SFDVKD, per germline. V shed 3 bases, J shed 9 bases, and the junction held 1 base outside the gene matches. The CDR3 is 14 residues long. CDR3 residues: CATSDRTSGGAQYF. CDR3 nucleotides: TGTGCCACCAGTGATCGGACTAGCGGGGGGGCCCAGTACTTC.

V is TRBV28 and J is TRBJ1-5; TRBD1 matches at 10 bases. With 5 bases clipped from V and 6 bases from J, the junction kept 10 bases outside the gene matches. Per the germline V gene, CDR1 is MDHEN and CDR2 is SYDVKM. The CDR3 runs to 16 residues. CDR3 region: CASSPGDRGDSQPQHF. The CDR3 region has the DNA TGTGCCAGCAGTCCGGGGGACAGGGGTGATAGTCAGCCCCAGCATTTT. The variable domain in full, with the rest retrieved from reference TRBV28 and TRBJ1-5, is DVKVTQSSRYLVKRTGEKVFLECVQDMDHENMFWYRQDPGLGLRLIYFSYDVKMKEKGDIPEGYSVSREKKERFSLILESASTNQTSMYLCASSPGDRGDSQPQHFGDGTRLSIL.

This sequence joins TRBV9 and TRBJ2-3, with 8 bases that match TRBD1. The germline gives CDR1 SGDLS, CDR2 YYNGEE. J lost 0 bases, V lost 0 bases, and 3 bases had no gene match. The CDR3 is 16 amino acids. DNA of the CDR3: TGTGCCAGCAGCGTAGCTCAGGGGGCTAGCACAGATACGCAGTATTTT. This gives the protein CASSVAQGASTDTQYF.

V usage is TRBV5-1 and J usage is TRBJ1-2, with D possibly matching TRBD1 (5 bases). CDR1 is SGHRS, CDR2 YFSETQ, per germline. The CDR3 covers 15 residues. Trimming took off 0 bases at V and 8 bases at J, with 17 bases between the two ends. CDR3 coding DNA: TGCGCCAGCAGCTTGGATTCCCAGCAGGGCTGGGGCTACACCTTC. Translated: CASSLDSQQGWGYTF. Full variable domain (outside the CDR3, taken from reference TRBV5-1 and TRBJ1-2): KAGVTQTPRYLIKTRGQQVTLSCSPISGHRSVSWYQQTPGQGLQFLFEYFSETQRNKGNFPGRFSGRQFSNSRSEMNVSTLELGDSALYLCASSLDSQQGWGYTFGSGTRLTVV.

The genes are TRBV6-5 and TRBJ1-2; TRBD1 agrees at 9 bases. The CDR3 runs to 13 residues. V lost 10 bases to trimming and J lost 6 bases; unmatched junction nucleotides: 9. Germline CDR1 reads MNHEY; CDR2 reads SVGAGI. For the CDR3, the DNA is TGTGCCACCGGAAAGGGACAGGGACATGGCTACACCTTC. This encodes CATGKGQGHGYTF.